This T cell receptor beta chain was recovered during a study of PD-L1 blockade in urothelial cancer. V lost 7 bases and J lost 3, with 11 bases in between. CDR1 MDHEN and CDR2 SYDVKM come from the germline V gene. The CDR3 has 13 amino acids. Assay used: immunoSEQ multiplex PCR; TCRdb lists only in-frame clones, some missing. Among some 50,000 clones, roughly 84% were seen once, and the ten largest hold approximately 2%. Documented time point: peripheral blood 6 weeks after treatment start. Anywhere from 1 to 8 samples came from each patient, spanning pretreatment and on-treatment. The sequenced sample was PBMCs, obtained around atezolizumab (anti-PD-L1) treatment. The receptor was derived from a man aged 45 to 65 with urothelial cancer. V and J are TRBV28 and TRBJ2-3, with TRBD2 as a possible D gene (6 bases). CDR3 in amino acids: CASKPGRTDTQYF. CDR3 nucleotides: TGTGCCAGCAAACCAGGGAGGACAGATACGCAGTATTTT. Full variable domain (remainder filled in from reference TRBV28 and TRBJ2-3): DVKVTQSSRYLVKRTGEKVFLECVQDMDHENMFWYRQDPGLGLRLIYFSYDVKMKEKGDIPEGYSVSREKKERFSLILESASTNQTSMYLCASKPGRTDTQYFGPGTRLTVL.